A single sample is the source of the 7 T cell receptor beta chains below, sequenced in a study of regulatory T cells in long-lasting Graves disease. Building of the TCR beta libraries involved iRepertoire HTBI primers and Arm-PCR of CDR3 regions. One entry per CDR3 protein results from TCRdb running MiXCR on the multiplex PCR reads. The sample has about 360,000 distinct CDR3 sequences; 15% to 20% are singletons. Time point of the sample: newly diagnosed GD, antithyroid drugs for less than 3 months. RNA extracted from PBMCs served as the sequencing template. This sample also belongs to another study, concerning T cells in Graves' hyperthyroidism and ophthalmopathy.

The input for sequencing was peripheral blood mononuclear cells (PBMCs), taken at new diagnosis, from a patient treated with antithyroid drugs. These receptor sequences come from a woman aged 18 to 35 with Graves disease.

This clonotype was picked up many times. The chain has TRBV12-5 and TRBJ1-2; the D gene is possibly TRBD1 (5 bases). The CDR3 has 15 residues. The V end lost 6 bases, the J end lost 4 bases, and 18 bases lay between the germline ends. From germline, CDR1 is LGHNT and CDR2 FRNRAP. CDR3 nucleotide sequence: TGTGCTAGTGGGGATACCGGGGCTTCTTCCTATGGCTACACCTTC. This sequence encodes CASGDTGASSYGYTF. The entire variable domain, with the rest obtained from reference TRBV12-5 and TRBJ1-2, is as follows: DARVTQTPRHKVTEMGQEVTMRCQPILGHNTVFWYRQTMMQGLELLAYFRNRAPLDDSGMPKDRFSAEMPDATLATLKIQPSEPRDSAVYFCASGDTGASSYGYTFGSGTRLTVV.

This clonotype turned up a few times. It differs at one base from a far larger clone, so likely a read error. The rearrangement links TRBV11-1 to TRBJ2-4; D unresolved. Germline values: CDR1 SGHAT, CDR2 FQDESV (reference sequence). Trimming removed 1 base from V and 13 bases from J, with 23 bases in between. The CDR3 has 16 residues. Here the CDR3 reads CASSLDVTPVDEIQYF. CDR3 nucleotide sequence: TGTGCCAGCAGCTTAGATGTGACACCGGTGGATGAGATCCAGTACTTC.

V gene TRBV6-1 combines with J gene TRBJ2-6; D is uncertain. Trimming shortened V by 6 bases and J by 1 base, and 7 bases separated the two germline ends. From germline, CDR1 is MNHNS and CDR2 SASEGT. CDR3 length: 14 amino acids. CDR3 protein: CASRKLSGANVLTF. The CDR3 DNA sequence: TGTGCCAGCAGAAAGTTGTCTGGGGCCAACGTCCTGACTTTC.

This clonotype was recorded many times. The chain joins TRBV2 to TRBJ1-1; D uncertain. V lost 2 bases, J lost 4 bases, and 14 bases lay in between. Germline-derived CDR1 and CDR2 are SNHLY and FYNNEI. CDR3 length: 15 residues. CDR3 protein: CASSESAPWGTEAFF. The CDR3 nucleotides read TGTGCCAGCAGTGAAAGTGCTCCTTGGGGCACTGAAGCTTTCTTT.

The sample holds one count of this clonotype. This likely stems from a read error, as it lies one base from a far larger clone. The chain couples TRBV5-5 to TRBJ2-3, with a tentative D call TRBD2 (6 bases). Judging by the DNA end, TRBJ2-7 fits better; the J call may be wrong. CDR3 length: 14 residues. CDR1 is SGHKS and CDR2 is YYEKEE in the germline V gene (reference sequence). DNA of the CDR3: TGTGCCAGCTGCTTGATGGGACTGTTGGATGAGCAGTACTTC. It yields the protein CASCLMGLLDEQYF.

This chain uses TRBV15 with TRBJ2-7; 9 bases map to TRBD2. CDR3 length: 19 residues. Germline V gene lookup returns CDR1 LNHNV and CDR2 YYDKDF (reference sequence). Unmatched junction bases numbered 22, after V lost 9 bases and J lost 1 base. As DNA, the CDR3 is TGTGCCACACAGCAAGCGGGGGGCGGCCTAGCGGGTTCTTCCTACGAGCAGTACTTC. The encoded protein is CATQQAGGGLAGSSYEQYF.

This clonotype was recorded only once. Just one base apart from a much larger clone, this may be a read error. This chain joins TRBV28 and TRBJ2-1, with TRBD1 identical over 12 bases. Germline CDR1 reads MDHEN; CDR2 reads SYDVKM. J gave up 9 bases and V 6 bases, and 3 bases lay outside the gene matches. CDR3 size: 13 residues. In nucleotides, the CDR3 is TGTGCCAGCAGGGGACAGGGGGCCCTTGAGCAGTTCTTC. It yields the protein CASRGQGALEQFF.